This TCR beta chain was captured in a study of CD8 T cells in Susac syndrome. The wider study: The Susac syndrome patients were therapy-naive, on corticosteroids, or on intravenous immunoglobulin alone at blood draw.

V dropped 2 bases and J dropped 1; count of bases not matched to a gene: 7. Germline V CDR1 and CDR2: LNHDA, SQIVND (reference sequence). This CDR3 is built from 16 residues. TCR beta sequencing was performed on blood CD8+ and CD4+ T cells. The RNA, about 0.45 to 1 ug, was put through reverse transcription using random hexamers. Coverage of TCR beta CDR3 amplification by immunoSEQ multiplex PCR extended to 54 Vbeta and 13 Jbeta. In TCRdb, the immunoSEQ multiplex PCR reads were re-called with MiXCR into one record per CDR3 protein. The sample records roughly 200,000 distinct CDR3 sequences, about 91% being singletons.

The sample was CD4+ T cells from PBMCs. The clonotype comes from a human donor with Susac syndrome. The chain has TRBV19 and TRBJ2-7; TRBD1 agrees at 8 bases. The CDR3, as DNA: TGTGCCAGTAGTATATCCGACAGGGGCCTATCCTACGAGCAGTACTTC. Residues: CASSISDRGLSYEQYF.